A single sample gave rise to the 12 T cell receptor beta chains below, sequenced in a study of cytotoxic CD8 clonotypes in ibrutinib-treated CLL. The table came from immunoSEQ multiplex PCR; TCRdb's copy has only in-frame clones and leaves some out. Among some 93,000 clones listed, roughly 80% were seen once. The sample was PBMCs, taken after 12 months of ibrutinib treatment. These TCRs come from a human donor with chronic lymphocytic leukemia.

The J gene is TRBJ2-7, the V gene TRBV27; D is undetermined. This CDR3 comprises 14 residues. CDR1 MNHEY and CDR2 SMNVEV come from the germline V gene (reference sequence). Trimming removed 6 bases at V and 5 bases at J, with 17 bases between. CDR3: CASSLQIGLNEQYF. The CDR3 nucleotides are TGTGCCAGCAGCCTCCAAATCGGCTTGAACGAGCAGTACTTC.

The chain couples TRBV4-1 to TRBJ2-7; D not certain. The CDR3 covers 14 residues. The germline V gene encodes CDR1 MGHRA and CDR2 YSYEKL. V was trimmed by 1 base and J by 7 bases, leaving 14 bases between them. CDR3 residues: CASSQADAALEQYF. The CDR3 DNA follows: TGCGCCAGCAGCCAAGCAGATGCTGCCCTGGAGCAGTACTTC.

V is TRBV7-9 and J is TRBJ1-3, with a weak D call TRBD1 (5 bases). This CDR3 region has 15 residues. Germline V gene sequence: CDR1 SEHNR, CDR2 FQNEAQ (reference sequence). Trimming shortened V by 6 bases and J by 2 bases, and 14 bases separated the two germline ends. CDR3 sequence (DNA): TGTGCCAGCAGTTTTTCGGGGGGTACTGGAAACACCATATATTTT. Its translation is CASSFSGGTGNTIYF.

In DNA, the CDR3 is TGCAGTGTGGCACAGGAAAACATTCAGTACTTC. Translation: CSVAQENIQYF. The J gene is TRBJ2-4, the V gene TRBV20-1; D is possibly TRBD1 (5 bases). Per the germline V gene, CDR1 is DFQATT and CDR2 is SNEGSKA (reference sequence). Trimming shortened V by 7 bases and J by 5 bases, and 9 bases separated the two germline ends. The CDR3 extends over 11 amino acids.

The chain uses TRBV18 and TRBJ1-4; TRBD1 matches at 7 bases. CDR1 and CDR2 from the germline V gene are KGHSH and LQKENI. Unmatched junction bases numbered 14, after V lost 6 bases and J lost 10 bases. The CDR3 has 15 amino acids. The chain's CDR3 is CASSETGWDLGKLFF. The CDR3 DNA reads as TGTGCCAGCTCGGAGACAGGGTGGGACTTAGGAAAACTGTTTTTT.

This clone turned up a few times. The V gene is TRBV28, the J gene TRBJ2-1; TRBD1 agrees at 7 bases. Trimming at V came to 4 bases and at J to 4 bases, leaving 7 bases not matched to a gene. The CDR3 is 15 amino acids. Germline V gene sequence: CDR1 MDHEN, CDR2 SYDVKM. The CDR3 DNA reads TGTGCCAGCAGTTCGGGACAGTCTAATTACAATGAGCAGTTCTTC. Translation: CASSSGQSNYNEQFF.

This sequence joins TRBV4-1 and TRBJ2-5; TRBD1 matches at 8 bases. CDR1 MGHRA and CDR2 YSYEKL come from the germline V gene. The CDR3 totals 15 residues. J lost 1 base, V lost 4 bases, and 5 bases had no gene match. CDR3 region: CASSRGTGPQETQYF. CDR3 coding DNA: TGCGCCAGCAGCCGAGGGACAGGCCCCCAAGAGACCCAGTACTTC.

As DNA, the CDR3 is TGTGCCATCAGTGAGTCAGGGACAGTGAGCTCCTACAATGAGCAGTTCTTC. Translating gives CAISESGTVSSYNEQFF. This chain connects TRBV10-3 to TRBJ2-1; 7 nucleotides match TRBD1. The CDR3 covers 17 residues. The V gene end was trimmed by 0 bases and the J gene end by 0 bases; junction bases not matched to a gene: 5. Germline assignment: CDR1 ENHRY and CDR2 SYGVKD.

This clone was seen a handful of times. This sequence joins TRBV18 and TRBJ1-2, with 8 bases identical to TRBD1. The trim removed 1 base at V and 9 bases at J, leaving 10 bases unmatched. This CDR3 is built from 15 residues. Per the germline V gene, CDR1 is KGHSH and CDR2 is LQKENI. The DNA for the CDR3 is TGTGCCAGCTCACCACGTTACTCACAGGGGGACAGCTACACCTTC. Translated, it gives CASSPRYSQGDSYTF.

With respect to this clone: Within the sample, other DNA sequences also encode this same CDR3. This rearrangement joins TRBV5-5 to TRBJ2-7; no clear D. Per germline, CDR1 SGHKS and CDR2 YYEKEE (reference sequence). CDR3 size: 11 residues. V shed 2 bases and J shed 3 bases, with 3 bases lying between them. CDR3 DNA sequence: TGTGCCAGCAGCTTCCTCTACGAGCAGTACTTC. Protein sequence: CASSFLYEQYF.

This rearrangement joins TRBV4-1 to TRBJ1-4; 11 nucleotides line up with TRBD1. The germline CDR1 and CDR2 sequences are MGHRA and YSYEKL. The CDR3 has 17 residues. After removal of 5 bases from V and 5 bases from J, the junction contained 10 bases not matched to a gene. The chain's CDR3 is CASSSQDRGRGNEKLFF. DNA for the CDR3: TGCGCCAGCAGCTCACAGGACAGGGGGCGCGGGAATGAAAAACTGTTTTTT.

The chain uses TRBV28 and TRBJ1-6; possibly TRBD1 for D (5 bases). Looked up from germline, CDR1 is MDHEN and CDR2 is SYDVKM. V was pared by 7 bases and J by 3 bases, with 22 bases between. CDR3 length: 18 residues. The CDR3: CASTSPAGGDFYNSPLHF. CDR3 DNA: TGTGCCAGCACCTCCCCGGCGGGGGGTGATTTCTATAATTCACCCCTCCACTTT. The full variable domain, in which reference TRBV28 and TRBJ1-6 provide the parts outside the CDR3, is DVKVTQSSRYLVKRTGEKVFLECVQDMDHENMFWYRQDPGLGLRLIYFSYDVKMKEKGDIPEGYSVSREKKERFSLILESASTNQTSMYLCASTSPAGGDFYNSPLHFGNGTRLTVT.